A selection of T cell receptor beta chains follows, all from one sample in a study of T cell responses to AZD1222 COVID-19 vaccine. Sequencing was performed with immunoSEQ multiplex PCR; in TCRdb, only in-frame clones are kept and a portion is missing. The sample shows around 120,000 clones, roughly nine tenths of them seen only once. Source: peripheral blood, taken 28 days after the second AZD1222 dose. These receptors came from an adult who received the AZD1222 COVID-19 vaccine. Both conserved end residues are part of each CDR3. D genes are given only for firm matches. Expanded clones are given a class, and other clones once, few, many or no size at all.

j_gene,v_gene,d_gene,abundance,CDR3aa,CDR3nt
TRBJ2-6,TRBV5-1,.,.,CASSPGGRGAGANVLTF,TGCGCCAGCAGCCCCGGCGGGCGGGGCGCTGGGGCCAACGTCCTGACTTTC
TRBJ2-5,TRBV7-2,TRBD2,.,CASSPRTSGIQETQYF,TGTGCCAGCAGCCCTCGGACTAGCGGAATCCAAGAGACCCAGTACTTC
TRBJ2-3,TRBV19,TRBD1,.,CASSSFGQVYSTDTQYF,TGTGCCAGTAGTTCCTTTGGACAGGTTTATAGCACAGATACGCAGTATTTT
TRBJ1-1,TRBV19,.,.,CASSRRESTEAFF,TGTGCCAGTAGTAGGAGGGAAAGCACTGAAGCTTTCTTT
TRBJ2-1,TRBV11-1,.,.,CASSLPGHSASFEQFF,TGTGCCAGCAGCTTGCCGGGACACTCAGCTAGTTTTGAGCAGTTCTTC
TRBJ1-6,TRBV9,.,.,CASSVGGGADSPLHF,TGTGCCAGCAGCGTAGGTGGGGGGGCAGATTCACCCCTCCACTTT
TRBJ2-5,TRBV5-1,.,.,CASSLAQHTSRETQYF,TGCGCCAGCAGCTTGGCTCAACACACATCAAGAGAGACCCAGTACTTC
TRBJ2-1,TRBV7-2,.,.,CASSSGYEQFF,TGTGCCAGCAGCTCCGGGTATGAGCAGTTCTTC
TRBJ2-4,TRBV7-8,TRBD2,.,CASSGLAENIQYF,TGTGCCAGCAGCGGGCTAGCGGAAAACATTCAGTACTTC
TRBJ2-3,TRBV7-8,.,.,CASSSLGGTDTQYF,TGTGCCAGCAGCTCCCTGGGGGGCACAGATACGCAGTATTTT
TRBJ1-1,TRBV10-2,.,.,CASSEAGGTAEAFF,TGCGCCAGCAGTGAGGCAGGAGGTACTGCTGAAGCTTTCTTT
TRBJ1-6,TRBV28,.,.,CASSLQGWSPLHF,TGTGCCAGCAGTTTGCAGGGTTGGTCACCCCTCCACTTT
TRBJ1-6,TRBV9,.,.,CASSVGDPYNSPLHF,TGTGCCAGCAGCGTAGGGGATCCCTATAATTCACCCCTCCACTTT
TRBJ2-5,TRBV7-9,TRBD2,.,CASSRGTSGEETQYF,TGTGCCAGCAGCCGAGGGACTAGCGGAGAAGAGACCCAGTACTTC
TRBJ2-7,TRBV6-6,.,once,CASSWGSEQYF,TGTGCCAGCAGTTGGGGGAGCGAGCAGTACTTC
TRBJ2-3,TRBV7-6,TRBD2,.,CASSLTSGRTDTQYF,TGTGCCAGCAGCTTAACTAGCGGACGCACAGATACGCAGTATTTT
TRBJ1-2,TRBV19,.,.,CATRLGEAYYGYTF,TGTGCCACCCGGTTGGGGGAGGCTTACTATGGCTACACCTTC
TRBJ1-6,TRBV7-9,.,.,CATTLGMNSPLHF,TGTGCCACTACACTGGGGATGAATTCACCCCTCCACTTT